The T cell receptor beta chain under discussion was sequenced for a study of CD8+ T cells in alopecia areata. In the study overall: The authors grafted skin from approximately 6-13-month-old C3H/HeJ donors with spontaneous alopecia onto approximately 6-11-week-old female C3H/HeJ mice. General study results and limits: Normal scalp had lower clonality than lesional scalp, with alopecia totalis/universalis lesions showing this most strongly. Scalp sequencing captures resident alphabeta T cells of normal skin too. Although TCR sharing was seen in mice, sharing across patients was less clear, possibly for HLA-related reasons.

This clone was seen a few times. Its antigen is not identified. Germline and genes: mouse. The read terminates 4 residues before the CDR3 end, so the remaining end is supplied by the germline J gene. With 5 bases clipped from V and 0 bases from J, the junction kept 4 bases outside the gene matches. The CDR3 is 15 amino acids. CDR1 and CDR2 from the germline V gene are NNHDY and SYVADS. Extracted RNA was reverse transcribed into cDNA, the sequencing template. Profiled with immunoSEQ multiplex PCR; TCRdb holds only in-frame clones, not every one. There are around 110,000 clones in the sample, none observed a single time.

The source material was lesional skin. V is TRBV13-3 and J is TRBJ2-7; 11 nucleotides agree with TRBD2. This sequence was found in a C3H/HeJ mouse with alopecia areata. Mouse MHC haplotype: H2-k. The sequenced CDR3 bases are TGTGCCAGCAGGGGACTGGGGGTTAGCTCCTAT. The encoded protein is CASRGLGVSSY. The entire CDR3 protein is CASRGLGVSSYEQYF.